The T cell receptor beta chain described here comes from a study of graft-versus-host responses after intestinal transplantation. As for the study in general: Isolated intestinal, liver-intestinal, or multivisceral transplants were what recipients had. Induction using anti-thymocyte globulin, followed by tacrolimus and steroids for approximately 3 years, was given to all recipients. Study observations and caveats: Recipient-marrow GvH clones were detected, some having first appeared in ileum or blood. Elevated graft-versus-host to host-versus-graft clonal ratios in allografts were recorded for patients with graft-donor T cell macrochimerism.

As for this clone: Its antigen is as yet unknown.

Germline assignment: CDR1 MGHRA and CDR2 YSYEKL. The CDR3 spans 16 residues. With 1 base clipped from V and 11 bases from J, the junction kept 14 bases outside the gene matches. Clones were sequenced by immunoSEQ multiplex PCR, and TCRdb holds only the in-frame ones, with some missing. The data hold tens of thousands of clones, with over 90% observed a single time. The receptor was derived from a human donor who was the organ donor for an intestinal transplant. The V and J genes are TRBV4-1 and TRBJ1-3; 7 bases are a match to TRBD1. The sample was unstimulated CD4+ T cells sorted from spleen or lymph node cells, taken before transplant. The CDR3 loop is CASSQGRGAITGAIYF. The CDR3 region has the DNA TGCGCCAGCAGCCAAGGTCGGGGAGCCATTACAGGGGCCATATATTTT.